Reported below is one TCR beta chain. As yet, its antigen is unknown. Using RNA template, CDR3s of TCR alpha and beta were amplified with iRepertoire arm-PCR. Tissue mRNA or PBMC total RNA, 100-400 ng, went into one-step reverse transcription and amplification. Each CDR3 protein gets one entry after TCRdb re-called the multiplex PCR reads with MiXCR. The sample consists of approximately 140,000 distinct CDR3 sequences, 24% of them appearing once. The sample comes from a study of glioma-infiltrating T cells. Study findings and constraints: CDR3 overlap between tissue and blood was very small. Non-neoplastic patients had below-expected tissue-blood divergence, while all gliomas exceeded expectation.

Specimen: glioma tissue, nonneoplastic brain tissue, or PBMCs (not recorded which). The sequence was collected from a human donor with low-grade glioma or glioblastoma, undergoing nonglioma brain surgery, or in good health (not recorded which).

CDR3 residues: CASSFTYGPAPETQYF. CDR3 DNA: TGCGCCAGCAGCTTTACTTACGGACCAGCCCCAGAGACCCAGTACTTC. V is TRBV5-1 and J is TRBJ2-5; D remains ambiguous. Germline loops: CDR1 SGHRS, CDR2 YFSETQ. Trimming removed 2 bases from V and 4 bases from J, with 18 bases in between. The CDR3 totals 16 residues.